This T cell receptor (beta chain) was found in a study of CXCR3-negative and CXCR3-positive naive CD8 T cells. The CDR3 spans 12 residues. Germline assignment: CDR1 SNHLY and CDR2 FYNNEI. 5' RACE that incorporated UMI labels was used to prepare the TRB cDNA libraries. From its re-call of the 5' RACE reads, TCRdb lists each CDR3 protein once, without DNA. The ten top clones account for approximately 0.46%, within a sample of 150,000 to 180,000 distinct CDR3 sequences. About this clonotype: The antigen is unknown.

Notes on the study in general: Comparison of naive cells showed more hydrophobic TRB CDR3s in CXCR3-positive than in CXCR3-negative naive cells.

The sample consisted of naive CXCR3+ CD8+ T cells from blood. Documented subset: CD45RO-CCR7+CD27+CD95- naive CD8+ T cells expressing CXCR3 (TNR3+). This TCR was sampled from a human donor in good health. Some clones in this sample may be carry-over from other donors' samples. The chain uses TRBV2 and TRBJ2-3. The CDR3 loop reads CASSDRQDTQYF.